What follows are 5 T cell receptor beta chains derived from one specimen sequenced in a study of Ad26.COV2.S vaccination and SARS-CoV-2 variants. Treatment given: some 19 received Ad26.COV2.S at low or high dose, single or two shots; 5 received placebo; per-sample allocation not given. Day 63 after the first vaccine or placebo injection was the time point for sampling. Clones were sequenced by immunoSEQ multiplex PCR, and TCRdb holds only the in-frame ones, with some missing. The sample consists of about 350,000 clones, less than 90% of them appearing once. The material was peripheral blood, obtained in a trial of Ad26.COV2.S vaccine versus placebo. The receptors come from a person aged 18 to 65 who received the Ad26.COV2.S COVID-19 vaccine or a placebo.

The chain links TRBV4-2 to TRBJ1-1, with D hard to call. There are 17 residues in the CDR3. Germline V gene lookup returns CDR1 LGHNA and CDR2 YNFKEQ. Trimming pared 1 base from V and 0 bases from J, leaving 15 bases between. CDR3 loop: CASSQGASRSMNTEAFF. The CDR3 DNA reads as TGTGCCAGCAGCCAAGGGGCCAGCCGTTCGATGAACACTGAAGCTTTCTTT.

This chain connects TRBV28 to TRBJ1-2, with D tentatively TRBD1 (6 bases). This CDR3 region has 15 residues. Germline-derived CDR1 and CDR2 are MDHEN and SYDVKM. V shed 4 bases and J shed 0 bases, with 12 bases lying between them. The CDR3 DNA sequence: TGTGCCAGCAGTTGGGGGACACCGGCTAACTATGGCTACACCTTC. It encodes CASSWGTPANYGYTF.

The V and J genes are TRBV28 and TRBJ1-2, with D maybe TRBD1 (5 bases). CDR3 length: 13 residues. V lost 8 bases and J lost 8, with 18 bases in between. The V gene's germline CDR1 is MDHEN and CDR2 SYDVKM. As DNA, the CDR3 is TGTGCCAGCGTCCGACGGGGGGTGGGAGGCTACACCTTC. This sequence encodes CASVRRGVGGYTF.

The J gene is TRBJ2-3, the V gene TRBV5-1; the match to TRBD2 covers 9 bases. Trimming at V came to 2 bases and at J to 5 bases, leaving 3 bases not matched to a gene. The CDR3 has 14 residues. Germline loops: CDR1 SGHRS, CDR2 YFSETQ. CDR3: CASSFGGGVDTQYF. The CDR3 nucleotides are TGCGCCAGCAGCTTCGGCGGGGGGGTAGATACGCAGTATTTT.

This clone was seen only a few times. V is TRBV6-1 and J is TRBJ1-1; tentative D call: TRBD1 (6 bases). The germline V gene encodes CDR1 MNHNS and CDR2 SASEGT. The CDR3 is 15 residues long. Trimming cost V 1 base and J 1 base, with 10 bases left between them. CDR3 in DNA: TGTGCCAGCAGTGAAGTATGGGGGGCGAACACTGAAGCTTTCTTT. Protein sequence: CASSEVWGANTEAFF.